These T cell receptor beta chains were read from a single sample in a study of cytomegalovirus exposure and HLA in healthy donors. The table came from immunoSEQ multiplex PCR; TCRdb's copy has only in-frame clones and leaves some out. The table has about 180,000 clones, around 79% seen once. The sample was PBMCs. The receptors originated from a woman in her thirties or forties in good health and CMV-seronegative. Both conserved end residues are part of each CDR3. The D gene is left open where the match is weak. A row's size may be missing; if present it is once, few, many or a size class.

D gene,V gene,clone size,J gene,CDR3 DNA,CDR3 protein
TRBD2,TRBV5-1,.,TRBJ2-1,TGCGCCAGCAGCATAGAGCGGGAGGTATACAATGAGCAGTTCTTC,CASSIEREVYNEQFF
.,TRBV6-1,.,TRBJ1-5,TGTGCCAGCAGTGAAGGTGGAGGGGGCAATCAGCCCCAGCATTTT,CASSEGGGGNQPQHF
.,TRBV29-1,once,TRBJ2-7,TGCAGCGCTCGATGGGGGGGCAACGAGCAGTACTTC,CSARWGGNEQYF
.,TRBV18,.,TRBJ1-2,TGTGCCAGCTCACCTTCTAGCGGGGGTGAAGGCTACACCTTC,CASSPSSGGEGYTF
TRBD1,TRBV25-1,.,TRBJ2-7,TGTGCCAGCGCCTCCGGGACAGGGCGTGAGCAGTACTTC,CASASGTGREQYF
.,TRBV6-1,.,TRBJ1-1,TGTGCCAGCAGTGAAGAACGACAGATGAAAGCTTTCTTT,CASSEERQMKAFF
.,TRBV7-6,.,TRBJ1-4,TGTGCCAGCAGCTTAGCGTTCAGGATGGGCGTTGAAAAACTGTTTTTT,CASSLAFRMGVEKLFF
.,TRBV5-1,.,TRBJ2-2,TGCGCCAGCAGCTTGGACGGGGAGAGCACCGGGGAGCTGTTTTTT,CASSLDGESTGELFF
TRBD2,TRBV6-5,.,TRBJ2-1,TGTGCCAGTGCTAGCGGGAGACACTATGAGCAGTTCTTC,CASASGRHYEQFF
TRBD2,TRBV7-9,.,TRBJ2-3,TGTTCCAGCAGCTTAGGGAGGTTGAGGACTAGCGGGAAGACAGATACGCAGTATTTT,CSSSLGRLRTSGKTDTQYF
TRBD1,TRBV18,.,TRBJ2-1,TGTGCCAGCTCACCATCCGACAGGGCAGTCGTCAATGAGCAGTTCTTC,CASSPSDRAVVNEQFF
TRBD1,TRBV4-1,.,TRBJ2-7,TGCGCCAGCAGCCAAGCGTCAGGGGGCGCCTACGAGCAGTACTTC,CASSQASGGAYEQYF
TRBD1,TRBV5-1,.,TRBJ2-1,TGCGCCAGCAGCGGCTACCGGGACAGGGGGGCCAATGAGCAGTTCTTC,CASSGYRDRGANEQFF
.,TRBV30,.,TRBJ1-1,TGTGCCTGGAGGACGGAGGCCGGCACTGAAGCTTTCTTT,CAWRTEAGTEAFF
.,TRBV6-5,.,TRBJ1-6,TGTGCCAGCAGTTACACCGGGTCGAATTCACCCCTCCACTTT,CASSYTGSNSPLHF
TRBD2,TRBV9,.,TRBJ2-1,TGTGCCAGCAGCCGAGGTGCGGGAGGGCCTAATGATGAGCAGTTCTTC,CASSRGAGGPNDEQFF
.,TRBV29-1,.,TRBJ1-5,TGCAGCGTTGTGGTGGCGCGGAATCAGCCCCAGCATTTT,CSVVVARNQPQHF
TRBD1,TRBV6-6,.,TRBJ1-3,TGTGCCAGCAGTTACTTTGGACAGGAGCGAAACACCATATATTTT,CASSYFGQERNTIYF
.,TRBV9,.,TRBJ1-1,TGTGCCAGCAGCGTAGCTTCGGGAGGGACGAACACTGAAGCTTTCTTT,CASSVASGGTNTEAFF
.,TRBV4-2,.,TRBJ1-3,TGTGCCAGCAGCCGGGAGGGCGGCGGCCTCTCTGGAAACACCATATATTTT,CASSREGGGLSGNTIYF
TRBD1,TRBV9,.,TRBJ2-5,TGTGCCAGCAGCGTGGGGACAGGGGAACATCGGGAGACCCAGTACTTC,CASSVGTGEHRETQYF
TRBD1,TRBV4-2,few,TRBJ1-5,TGTGCCAGCAGCCAAGAGGGGGACAGTACTAATCAGCCCCAGCATTTT,CASSQEGDSTNQPQHF
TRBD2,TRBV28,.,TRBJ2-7,TGTGCCAGCAGTGAAACACTAGCGGGACGCTACGAGCAGTACTTC,CASSETLAGRYEQYF
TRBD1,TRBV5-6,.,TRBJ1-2,TGTGCCAGCAGCCGGGGACAGGGAGGGGATGGCTACACCTTC,CASSRGQGGDGYTF
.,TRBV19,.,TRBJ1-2,TGTGCCAGTAGTATCAGGGCGTATGGCTACACCTTC,CASSIRAYGYTF
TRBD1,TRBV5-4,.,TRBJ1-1,TGTGCCAGCAGCCAACAGGGGCGGACTTACACTGAAGCTTTCTTT,CASSQQGRTYTEAFF
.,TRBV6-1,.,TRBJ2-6,TGTGCCAGCAGTGAAGCCGGTGGGGCCAACGTCCTGACTTTC,CASSEAGGANVLTF
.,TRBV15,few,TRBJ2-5,TGTGCCACCAGCAGAGAGCGACCGGGACACCCACAAGAGACCCAGTACTTC,CATSRERPGHPQETQYF
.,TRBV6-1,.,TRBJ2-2,TGTGCCAGCATAATCTCGCCGGGCACCGGGGAGCTGTTTTTT,CASIISPGTGELFF
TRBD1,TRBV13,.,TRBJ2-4,TGTGCCAGCAGCTCGGGACAGGGAAACATTCAGTACTTC,CASSSGQGNIQYF
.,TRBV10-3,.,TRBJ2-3,TGTGCCATCAGCACTACTAGCACAGATACGCAGTATTTT,CAISTTSTDTQYF
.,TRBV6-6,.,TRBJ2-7,TGTGCCAGCAGTAACCTGATGAGCTCCTACGAGCAGTACTTC,CASSNLMSSYEQYF
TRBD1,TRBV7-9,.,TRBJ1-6,TGTGCCAGCAGCTTCTCTTCCGGGACAGGGAGTTCACCCCTCCACTTT,CASSFSSGTGSSPLHF
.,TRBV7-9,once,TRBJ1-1,TGTGCCAGCAGCTTAGCGGCGGGGCAGAACACTGAAGCTTTCTTT,CASSLAAGQNTEAFF
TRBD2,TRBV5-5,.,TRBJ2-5,TGTGCCAGCAGCTATGGACTAGCGGGGTTCCAAGAGACCCAGTACTTC,CASSYGLAGFQETQYF
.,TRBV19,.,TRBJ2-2,TGTGCCAGTAGCGCCCCAGGGTACAACACCGGGGAGCTGTTTTTT,CASSAPGYNTGELFF
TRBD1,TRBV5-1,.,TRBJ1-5,TGCGCCAGCAGGCCAGGGACAGGGAGGAATCAGCCCCAGCATTTT,CASRPGTGRNQPQHF
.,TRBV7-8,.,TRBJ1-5,TGTGCCAGCAGCTACGGAGGATCTAATCAGCCCCAGCATTTT,CASSYGGSNQPQHF
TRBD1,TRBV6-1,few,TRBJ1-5,TGTGCCAGCAGTAAACAGGGGGGCCAGCCCCAGCATTTT,CASSKQGGQPQHF
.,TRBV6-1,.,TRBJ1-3,TGTGCCAGCAGTGAAACGGGGTGGGCCCTGGGTGGAAACACCATATATTTT,CASSETGWALGGNTIYF
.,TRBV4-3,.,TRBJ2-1,TGCGCCAGCAGCCAAGAAGCAGCGAACACCTACAATGAGCAGTTCTTC,CASSQEAANTYNEQFF
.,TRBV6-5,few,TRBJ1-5,TGTGCCAGCCGACTAGGGGAGAGCAATCAGCCCCAGCATTTT,CASRLGESNQPQHF
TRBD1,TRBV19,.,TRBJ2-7,TGTGCCAGTAGCAAGATTACCGGGACAGTTGCCTACGAGCAGTACTTC,CASSKITGTVAYEQYF
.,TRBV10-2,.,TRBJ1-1,TGCGCCAGCAGTGAGGCGGGGGGGAACACTGAAGCTTTCTTT,CASSEAGGNTEAFF
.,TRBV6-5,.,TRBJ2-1,TGTGCCAGCAGTTATGCCAGCTCCTACAATGAGCAGTTCTTC,CASSYASSYNEQFF
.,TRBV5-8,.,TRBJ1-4,TGTGCCAGCAGCTTGGGCGGCTTAAATGAAAAACTGTTTTTT,CASSLGGLNEKLFF